The entry below describes one T cell receptor (beta chain). This CDR3 spans 13 amino acids. The V end was cut by 3 bases, the J end by 8 bases, with 8 bases between. Germline V lookup: CDR1 SGHNT, CDR2 YENEEA. The data were taken from a study of technical replicates of blood from several donors. Profiled with immunoSEQ multiplex PCR; TCRdb holds only in-frame clones, not every one. In the table there are around 63,000 clones, 92% of which are singletons. The origin of this receptor is a human donor in good health. Some clones in this sample may be carry-over from other donors' samples. This chain connects TRBV11-3 to TRBJ1-6; no definite D call. Sequencing input: PBMCs. The CDR3 spells CASSFGADSPLHF. The CDR3 DNA follows: TGTGCCAGCAGCTTCGGTGCCGATTCACCCCTCCACTTT.